This TCR beta chain was observed in a study of OX40 agonist ivuxolimab in advanced cancers. Regarding the research as a whole: Ivuxolimab, which targeted the costimulatory receptor OX40 (CD134), was an agonistic, fully human IgG2 monoclonal antibody. Intravenous ivuxolimab was administered to patients every 2 weeks at six dose levels: 0.01, 0.1, 0.3, 1.5, 3 and 10 mg/kg. Of the roughly 50 dose-escalation patients, hepatocellular carcinoma was present in approximately 20, melanoma in roughly 15, renal cell carcinoma in 9 and head and neck cancer in 9. A male proportion of around 81% and a mean age of 60 years, ranging from 23 to 79, were recorded for the dose-escalation cohort. Prior anti-PD-1, anti-PD-L1 or anti-CTLA-4 therapy was permitted, and 40% of dose-escalation patients had received checkpoint inhibitors. Partial responses were achieved by three dose-escalation patients, of whom one had hepatocellular carcinoma and two had cutaneous melanoma. The purpose of peripheral TCRbeta sequencing was to test whether ivuxolimab changed TCR sequence diversity and led to clonal T-cell expansion. The paper describes the monotherapy dose-escalation part (N of about 47 patients) of the phase I trial of ivuxolimab.

The trial excluded patients who had a history of autoimmune disease or were on systemic immunosuppression. Peripheral blood for TCR sequencing was collected from all dose cohorts at baseline, on cycle 4 day 1, and on cycle 7 day 1. The samples were drawn from a first-in-human, open-label, multicenter phase I dose-escalation trial of ivuxolimab. Adults with locally advanced or metastatic melanoma, renal cell, hepatocellular, or head and neck squamous cell carcinoma were enrolled in the trial. CD4+ and CD8+ T cells were sorted separately from peripheral blood before TCR sequencing. The CDR3 sequence holds 13 residues, the cysteine and phenylalanine included. The only DNA kept is the CDR3, 39 bases in frame from the first base. The V end loses 4 bases and the J end loses 7 bases, and a stretch of 14 bases separates them. The germline V gene sets CDR1 to SQVTM and CDR2 to ANQGSEA. To sequence the TCRbeta CDR3 region, genomic DNA was isolated from the sorted cells. The immunoSEQ Assay was used for sequencing of TCRbeta CDR3 regions. TCRdb carries this immuneACCESS record with in-frame sequences only. Its versions omit some clonotypes, under half of them owing to an unresolved V gene in the studies checked, with the rest unexplained. This sample holds 20,000 or so clones; 84% were observed only once. Around 30% of the sample rests with the top ten.

This clone occurred once. There is no known antigen for this receptor. Base qualities are missing; no much larger clone stands one base away. Points the paper makes about the study in general: On average, CD8+ T cells showed more expanded clones than CD4+ T cells after ivuxolimab. In the 0.1-3.0 mg/kg groups, partial responders had among the lowest normalized peripheral clonal expansion, particularly in CD8+ T cells. At doses from 0.1 to 3.0 mg/kg, clonal expansion was seen in both CD4+ and CD8+ blood T cells between baseline and week 6. Low levels of normalized T-cell clonal expansion were also seen in some patients who did not respond. The antigen specificity of the peripheral T cells that underwent clonal expansion was not determined.

This chain is built from TRBV29-1 and TRBJ2-1; the D gene assignment is ambiguous. The receptor was derived from an adult with an advanced solid tumor such as melanoma, head and neck, liver or kidney cancer. The sequenced sample was CD4+ or CD8+ T cells sorted from blood, obtained in a trial of the OX40 agonist ivuxolimab. The CDR3 in this case is CSVALAPSNEQFF. The DNA sequence reads TGCAGCGTTGCTTTGGCCCCCTCTAATGAGCAGTTCTTC.